The sequence of this T cell receptor (beta chain) was determined in a study of T cell repertoires in aging, cancer and after chemotherapy. Multiplex touch-down PCR with TRB-A/B primers amplified rearranged V-D-J TRB sequences. Each CDR3 protein gets one entry after TCRdb re-called the multiplex PCR reads with MiXCR. The table shows some 5,000 distinct CDR3 sequences, with 20% to 25% occurring only once. In its sample, this clonotype is medium-sized. The CDR3 runs 15 residues. CDR1 SGHNT and CDR2 YYREEE come from the germline V gene (reference sequence). Trimming stripped 1 base from V and 2 bases from J, with 11 bases between. The template was genomic DNA from peripheral blood, not RNA.

The TCR comes from a human donor in good health. The donor label of this sample is uncertain. The chain recombines TRBV5-4 with TRBJ2-3; maybe TRBD2 (6 bases). The sample consisted of blood. The CDR3 DNA sequence: TGTGCCAGCAGCTTGAGGAGGGAGGTCACAGATACGCAGTATTTT. Its translation: CASSLRREVTDTQYF.